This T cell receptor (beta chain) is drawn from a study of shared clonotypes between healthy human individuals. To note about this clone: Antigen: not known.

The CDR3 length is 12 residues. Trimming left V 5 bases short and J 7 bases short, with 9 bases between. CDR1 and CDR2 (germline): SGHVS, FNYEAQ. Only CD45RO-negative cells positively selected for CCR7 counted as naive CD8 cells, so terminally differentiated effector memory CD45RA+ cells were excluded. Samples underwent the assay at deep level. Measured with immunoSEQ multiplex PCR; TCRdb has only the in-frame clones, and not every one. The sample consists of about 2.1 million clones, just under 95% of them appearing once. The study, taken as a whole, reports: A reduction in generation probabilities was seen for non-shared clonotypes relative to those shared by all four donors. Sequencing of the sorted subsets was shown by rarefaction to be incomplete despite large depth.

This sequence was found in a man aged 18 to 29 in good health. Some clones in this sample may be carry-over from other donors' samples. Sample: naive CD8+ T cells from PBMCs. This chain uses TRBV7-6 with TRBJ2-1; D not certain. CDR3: CASSRLRNEQFF. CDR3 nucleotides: TGTGCCAGCAGCCGACTTAGGAATGAGCAGTTCTTC.